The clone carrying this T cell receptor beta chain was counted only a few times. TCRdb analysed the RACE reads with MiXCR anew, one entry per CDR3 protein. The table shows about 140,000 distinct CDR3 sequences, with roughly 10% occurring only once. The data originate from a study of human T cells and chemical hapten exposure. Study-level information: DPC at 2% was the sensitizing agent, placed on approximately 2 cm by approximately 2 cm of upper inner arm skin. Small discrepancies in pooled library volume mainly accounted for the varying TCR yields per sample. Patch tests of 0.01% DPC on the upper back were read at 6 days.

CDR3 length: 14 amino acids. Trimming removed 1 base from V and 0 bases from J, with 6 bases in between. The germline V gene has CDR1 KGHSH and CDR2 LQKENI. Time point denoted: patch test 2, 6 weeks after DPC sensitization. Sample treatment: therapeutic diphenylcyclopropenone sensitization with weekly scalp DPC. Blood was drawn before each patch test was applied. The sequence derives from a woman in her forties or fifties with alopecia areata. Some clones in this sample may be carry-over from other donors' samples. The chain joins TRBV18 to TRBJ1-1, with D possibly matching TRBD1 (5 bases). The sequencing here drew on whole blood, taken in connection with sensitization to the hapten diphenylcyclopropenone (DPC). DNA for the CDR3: TGTGCCAGCTCACCACAGGGGATGAACACTGAAGCTTTCTTT. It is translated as CASSPQGMNTEAFF.